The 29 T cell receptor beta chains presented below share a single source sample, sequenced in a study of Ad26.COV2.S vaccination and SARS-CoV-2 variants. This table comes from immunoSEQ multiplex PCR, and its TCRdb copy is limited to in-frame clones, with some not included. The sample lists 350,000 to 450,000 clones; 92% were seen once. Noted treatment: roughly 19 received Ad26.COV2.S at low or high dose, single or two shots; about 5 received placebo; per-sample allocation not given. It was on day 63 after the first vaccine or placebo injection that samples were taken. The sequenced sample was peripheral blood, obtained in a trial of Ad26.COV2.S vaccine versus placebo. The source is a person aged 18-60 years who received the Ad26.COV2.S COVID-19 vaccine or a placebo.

DNA of the CDR3: TGTGCCAGCAGCTTAGCGCGGGGGATAGGGGAGCAGTTCTTC. Residues: CASSLARGIGEQFF. The V and J genes are TRBV7-8 and TRBJ2-1, with 7 bases identical to TRBD2. The trim removed 0 bases at V and 10 bases at J, leaving 6 bases unmatched. CDR1 is SGHVS, CDR2 FQNEAQ, per germline. The CDR3 has 14 amino acids.

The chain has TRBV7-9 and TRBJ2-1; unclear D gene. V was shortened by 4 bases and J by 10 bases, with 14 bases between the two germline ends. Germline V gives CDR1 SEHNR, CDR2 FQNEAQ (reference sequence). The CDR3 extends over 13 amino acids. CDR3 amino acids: CASSSTGIGEQFF. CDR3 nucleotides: TGTGCCAGCAGCTCAACCGGCATTGGGGAGCAGTTCTTC.

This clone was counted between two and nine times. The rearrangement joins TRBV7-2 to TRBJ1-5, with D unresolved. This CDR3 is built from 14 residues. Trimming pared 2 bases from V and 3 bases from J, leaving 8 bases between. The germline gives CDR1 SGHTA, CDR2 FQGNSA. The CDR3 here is CASSLRQFNQPQHF. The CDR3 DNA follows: TGTGCCAGCAGCTTACGGCAGTTCAATCAGCCCCAGCATTTT.

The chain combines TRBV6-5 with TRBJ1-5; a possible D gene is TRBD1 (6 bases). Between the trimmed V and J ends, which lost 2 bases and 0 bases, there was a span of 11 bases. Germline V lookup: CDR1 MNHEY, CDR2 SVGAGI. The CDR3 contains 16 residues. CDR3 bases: TGTGCCAGCAGTTACCTAAGGACAGATAGCAATCAGCCCCAGCATTTT. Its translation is CASSYLRTDSNQPQHF.

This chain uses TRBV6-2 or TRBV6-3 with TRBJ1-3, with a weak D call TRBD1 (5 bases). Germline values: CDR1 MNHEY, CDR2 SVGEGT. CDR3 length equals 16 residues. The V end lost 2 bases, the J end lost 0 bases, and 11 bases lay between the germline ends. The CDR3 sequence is CASSYETASSGNTIYF. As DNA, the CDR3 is TGTGCCAGCAGTTACGAGACAGCGAGCTCTGGAAACACCATATATTTT.

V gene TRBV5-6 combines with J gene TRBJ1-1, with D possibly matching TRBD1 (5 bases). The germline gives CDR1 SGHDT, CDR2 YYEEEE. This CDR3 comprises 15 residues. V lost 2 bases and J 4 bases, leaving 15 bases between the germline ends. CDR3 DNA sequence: TGTGCCAGCAGCTTCGTTTCAGGGTTGGGCACTGAAGCTTTCTTT. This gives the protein CASSFVSGLGTEAFF.

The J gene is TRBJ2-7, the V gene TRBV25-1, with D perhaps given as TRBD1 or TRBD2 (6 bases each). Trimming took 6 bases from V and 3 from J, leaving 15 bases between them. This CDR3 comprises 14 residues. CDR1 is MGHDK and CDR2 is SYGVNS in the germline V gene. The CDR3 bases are TGTGCCAGCAGGCCGGAGGGGGGAGGCTACGAGCAGTACTTC. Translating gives CASRPEGGGYEQYF.

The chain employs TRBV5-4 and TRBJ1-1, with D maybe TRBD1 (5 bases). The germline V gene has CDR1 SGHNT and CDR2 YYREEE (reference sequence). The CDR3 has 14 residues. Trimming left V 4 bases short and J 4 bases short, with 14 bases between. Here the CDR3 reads CASSTTTRGTEAFF. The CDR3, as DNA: TGTGCCAGCAGCACTACGACAAGGGGCACTGAAGCTTTCTTT.

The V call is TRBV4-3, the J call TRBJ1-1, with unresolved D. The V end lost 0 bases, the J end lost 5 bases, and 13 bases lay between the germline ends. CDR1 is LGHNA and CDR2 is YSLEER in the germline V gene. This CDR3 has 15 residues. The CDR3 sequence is CASSQEKLGGTEAFF. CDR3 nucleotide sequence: TGCGCCAGCAGCCAAGAAAAGTTGGGTGGGACTGAAGCTTTCTTT.

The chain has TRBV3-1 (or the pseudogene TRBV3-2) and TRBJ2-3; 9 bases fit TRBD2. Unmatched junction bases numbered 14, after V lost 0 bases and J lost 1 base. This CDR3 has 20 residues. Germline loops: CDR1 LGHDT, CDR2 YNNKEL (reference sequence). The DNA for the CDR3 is TGTGCCAGCAGCCAAGATGGCCCCCGGGCTAGCGGGGAGTGCACAGATACGCAGTATTTT. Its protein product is CASSQDGPRASGECTDTQYF.

The CDR3 DNA reads TGTGCCAGCAGCTCCGGTACGGACAATTCACCCCTCCACTTT. Amino acids: CASSSGTDNSPLHF. The gene calls are TRBV7-8 and TRBJ1-6; no definite D call. The CDR3 is 14 amino acids. The germline V gene has CDR1 SGHVS and CDR2 FQNEAQ. Trimming took 4 bases from V and 7 from J, leaving 11 bases between them.

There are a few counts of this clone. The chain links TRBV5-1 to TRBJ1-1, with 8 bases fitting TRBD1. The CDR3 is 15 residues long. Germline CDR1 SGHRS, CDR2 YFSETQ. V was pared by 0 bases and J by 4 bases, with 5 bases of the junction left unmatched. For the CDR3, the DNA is TGCGCCAGCAGCTTGGGTTGGACAGGGACCACTGAAGCTTTCTTT. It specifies CASSLGWTGTTEAFF.

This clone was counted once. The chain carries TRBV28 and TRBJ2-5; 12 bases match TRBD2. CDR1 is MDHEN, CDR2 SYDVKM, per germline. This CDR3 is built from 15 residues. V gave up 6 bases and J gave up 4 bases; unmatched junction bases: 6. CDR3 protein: CASSPGLAGRETQYF. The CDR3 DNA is TGTGCCAGCAGCCCAGGACTAGCGGGGAGAGAGACCCAGTACTTC.

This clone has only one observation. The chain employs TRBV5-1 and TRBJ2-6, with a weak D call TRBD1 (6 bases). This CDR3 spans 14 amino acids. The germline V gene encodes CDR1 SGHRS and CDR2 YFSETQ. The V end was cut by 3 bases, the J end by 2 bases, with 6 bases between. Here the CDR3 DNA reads TGCGCCAGCAGCTGGACAGCTGGGGCCAACGTCCTGACTTTC. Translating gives CASSWTAGANVLTF. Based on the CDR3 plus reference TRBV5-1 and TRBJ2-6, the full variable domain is KAGVTQTPRYLIKTRGQQVTLSCSPISGHRSVSWYQQTPGQGLQFLFEYFSETQRNKGNFPGRFSGRQFSNSRSEMNVSTLELGDSALYLCASSWTAGANVLTFGAGSRLTVL.

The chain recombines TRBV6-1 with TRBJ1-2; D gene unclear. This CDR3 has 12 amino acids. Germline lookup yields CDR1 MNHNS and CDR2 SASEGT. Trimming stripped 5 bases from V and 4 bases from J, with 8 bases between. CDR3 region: CASSPDGYGYTF. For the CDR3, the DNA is TGTGCCAGCAGTCCAGACGGCTATGGCTACACCTTC.

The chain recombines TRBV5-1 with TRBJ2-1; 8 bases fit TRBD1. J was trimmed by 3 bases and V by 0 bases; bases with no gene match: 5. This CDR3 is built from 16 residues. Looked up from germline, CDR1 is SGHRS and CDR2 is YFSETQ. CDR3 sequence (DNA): TGCGCCAGCAGCTTGGTTGCAGGGGGCATCTACAATGAGCAGTTCTTC. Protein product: CASSLVAGGIYNEQFF.

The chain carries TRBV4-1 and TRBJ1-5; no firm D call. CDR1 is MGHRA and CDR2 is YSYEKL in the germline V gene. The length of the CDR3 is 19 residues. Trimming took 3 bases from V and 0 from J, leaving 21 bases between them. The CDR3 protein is CASSQAVPQISYSNQPQHF. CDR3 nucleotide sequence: TGCGCCAGCAGCCAGGCGGTCCCACAGATTTCTTATAGCAATCAGCCCCAGCATTTT.

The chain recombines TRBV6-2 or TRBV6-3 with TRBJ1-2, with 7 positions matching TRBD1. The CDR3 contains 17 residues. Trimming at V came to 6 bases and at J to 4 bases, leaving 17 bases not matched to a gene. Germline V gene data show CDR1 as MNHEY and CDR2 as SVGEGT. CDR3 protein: CASSYDLQGPHLYGYTF. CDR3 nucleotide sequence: TGTGCCAGCAGCTATGACTTACAGGGGCCCCACCTCTATGGCTACACCTTC.

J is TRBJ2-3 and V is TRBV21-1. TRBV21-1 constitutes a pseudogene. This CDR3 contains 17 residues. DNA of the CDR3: TGTGCCAGCAGCCCCAGGCAGGGGGGGGGCCGCACAGATACGCAGTATTTT. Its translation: CASSPRQGGGRTDTQYF.

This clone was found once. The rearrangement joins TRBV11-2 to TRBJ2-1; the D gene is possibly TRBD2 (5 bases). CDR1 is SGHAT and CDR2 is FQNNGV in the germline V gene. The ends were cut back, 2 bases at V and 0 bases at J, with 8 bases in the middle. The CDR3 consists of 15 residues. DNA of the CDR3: TGTGCCAGCAGCTTACTAGGGAGCTCCTACAATGAGCAGTTCTTC. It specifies CASSLLGSSYNEQFF.

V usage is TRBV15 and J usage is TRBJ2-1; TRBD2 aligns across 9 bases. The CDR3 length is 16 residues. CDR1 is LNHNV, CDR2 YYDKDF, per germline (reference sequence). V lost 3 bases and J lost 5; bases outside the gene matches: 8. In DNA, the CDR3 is TGTGCCACCAGCAGGGCGCGGGGGGGCCTTAACAATGAGCAGTTCTTC. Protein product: CATSRARGGLNNEQFF. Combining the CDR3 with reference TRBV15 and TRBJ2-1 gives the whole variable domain DAMVIQNPRYQVTQFGKPVTLSCSQTLNHNVMYWYQQKSSQAPKLLFHYYDKDFNNEADTPDNFQSRRPNTSFCFLDIRSPGLGDTAMYLCATSRARGGLNNEQFFGPGTRLTVL.

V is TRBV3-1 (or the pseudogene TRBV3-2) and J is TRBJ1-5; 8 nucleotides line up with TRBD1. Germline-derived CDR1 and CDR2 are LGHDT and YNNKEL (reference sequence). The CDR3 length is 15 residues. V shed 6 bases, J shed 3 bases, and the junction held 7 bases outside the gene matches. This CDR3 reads CASSRDRGYNQPQHF. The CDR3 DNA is TGTGCCAGCAGTCGAGACAGGGGTTACAATCAGCCCCAGCATTTT.

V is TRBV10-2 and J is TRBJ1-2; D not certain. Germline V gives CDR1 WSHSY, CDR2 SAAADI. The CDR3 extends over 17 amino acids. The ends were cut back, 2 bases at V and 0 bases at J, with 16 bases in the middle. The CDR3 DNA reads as TGCGCCAGCAGTGAGGATTCGGCAGCCTGGCCTAACTATGGCTACACCTTC. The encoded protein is CASSEDSAAWPNYGYTF.

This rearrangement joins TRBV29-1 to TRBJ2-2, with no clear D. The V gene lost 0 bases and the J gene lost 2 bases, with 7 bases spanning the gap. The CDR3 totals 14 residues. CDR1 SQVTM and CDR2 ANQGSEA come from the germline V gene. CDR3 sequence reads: CSVEDQFNTGELFF. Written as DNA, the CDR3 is TGCAGCGTTGAAGATCAGTTCAACACCGGGGAGCTGTTTTTT.

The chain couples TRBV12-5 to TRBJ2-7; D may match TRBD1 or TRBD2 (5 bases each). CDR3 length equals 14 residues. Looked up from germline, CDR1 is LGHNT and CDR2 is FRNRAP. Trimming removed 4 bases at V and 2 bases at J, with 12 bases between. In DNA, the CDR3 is TGTGCTAGTGGTTGGGACCTTGGTACCTACGAGCAGTACTTC. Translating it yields CASGWDLGTYEQYF.

DNA of the CDR3: TGTGCCAGCAGTTCCCCCCGGACGGGGGCCAACGTCCTGACTTTC. The encoded protein is CASSSPRTGANVLTF. The chain recombines TRBV6-5 with TRBJ2-6, with D unresolved. Trimming removed 4 bases from V and 4 bases from J, with 11 bases in between. The germline V gene has CDR1 MNHEY and CDR2 SVGAGI. The CDR3 spans 15 residues.

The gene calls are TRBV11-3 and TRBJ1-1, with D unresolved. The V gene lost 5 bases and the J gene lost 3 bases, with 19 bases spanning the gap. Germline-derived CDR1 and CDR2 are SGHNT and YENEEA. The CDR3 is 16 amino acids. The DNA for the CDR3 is TGTGCCAGCAGCCTTAGTCCGGTGACTCTATACACTGAAGCTTTCTTT. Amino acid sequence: CASSLSPVTLYTEAFF.

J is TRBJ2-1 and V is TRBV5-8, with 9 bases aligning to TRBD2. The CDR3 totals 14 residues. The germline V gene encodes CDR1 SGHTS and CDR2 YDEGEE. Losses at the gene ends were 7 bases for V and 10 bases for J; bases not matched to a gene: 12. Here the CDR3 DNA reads TGTGCCAGCGACTATAGCGGGGGATTGGGAGAGCAGTTCTTC. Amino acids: CASDYSGGLGEQFF. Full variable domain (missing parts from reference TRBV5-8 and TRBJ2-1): EAGVTQSPTHLIKTRGQQATLRCSPISGHTSVYWYQQALGLGLQFLLWYDEGEERNRGNFPPRFSGRQFPNYSSELNVNALELEDSALYLCASDYSGGLGEQFFGPGTRLTVL.

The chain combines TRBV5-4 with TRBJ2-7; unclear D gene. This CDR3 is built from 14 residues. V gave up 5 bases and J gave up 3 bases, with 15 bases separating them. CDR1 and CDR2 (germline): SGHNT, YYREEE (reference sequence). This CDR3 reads CASSYQHGLYEQYF. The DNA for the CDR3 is TGTGCCAGCAGTTATCAGCACGGGCTCTACGAGCAGTACTTC.